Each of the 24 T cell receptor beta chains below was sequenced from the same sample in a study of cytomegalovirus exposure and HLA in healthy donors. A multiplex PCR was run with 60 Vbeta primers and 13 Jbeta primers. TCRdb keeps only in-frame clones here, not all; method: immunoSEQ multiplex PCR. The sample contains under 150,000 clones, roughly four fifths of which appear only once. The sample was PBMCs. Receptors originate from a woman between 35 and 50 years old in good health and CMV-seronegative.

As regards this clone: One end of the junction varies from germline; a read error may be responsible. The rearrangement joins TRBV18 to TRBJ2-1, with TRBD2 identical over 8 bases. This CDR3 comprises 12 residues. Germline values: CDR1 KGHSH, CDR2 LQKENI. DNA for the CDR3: TGTGCCAGCTCACGGGAGAGCGGGAGTGGGATCTTC. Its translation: CASSRESGSGIF.

The CDR3 spells CASSPDTGRSGNTIYF. Written as DNA, the CDR3 is TGTGCCAGCTCACCCGACACAGGCCGCTCTGGAAACACCATATATTTT. The chain uses TRBV18 and TRBJ1-3; possible D gene TRBD1, 5 bases. V was cut by 3 bases and J by 0 bases, with 12 bases left in between. The CDR3 has 16 amino acids. CDR1 is KGHSH, CDR2 LQKENI, per germline.

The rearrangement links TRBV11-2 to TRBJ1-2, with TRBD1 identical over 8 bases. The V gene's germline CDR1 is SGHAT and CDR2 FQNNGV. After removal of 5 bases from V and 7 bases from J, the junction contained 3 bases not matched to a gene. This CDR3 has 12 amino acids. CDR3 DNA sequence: TGTGCCAGCAGCCGAGGACAGGGTGGCTACACCTTC. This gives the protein CASSRGQGGYTF.

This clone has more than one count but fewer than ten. CDR3 in DNA: TGTGCCAGCTCGTCCGTAGTGGCAGGCAACACTGAAGCTTTCTTT. This codes for CASSSVVAGNTEAFF. The genes are TRBV18 and TRBJ1-1; unclear D gene. Germline values: CDR1 KGHSH, CDR2 LQKENI. This CDR3 is 15 amino acids long. The V gene lost 6 bases and the J gene lost 2 bases, with 16 bases spanning the gap.

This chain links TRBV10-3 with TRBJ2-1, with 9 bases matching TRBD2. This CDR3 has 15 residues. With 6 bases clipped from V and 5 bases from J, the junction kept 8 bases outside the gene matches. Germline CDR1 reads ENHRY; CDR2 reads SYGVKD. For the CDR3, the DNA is TGTGCCATCAGGGCGACTAGCGGAGACCACAATGAGCAGTTCTTC. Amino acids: CAIRATSGDHNEQFF.

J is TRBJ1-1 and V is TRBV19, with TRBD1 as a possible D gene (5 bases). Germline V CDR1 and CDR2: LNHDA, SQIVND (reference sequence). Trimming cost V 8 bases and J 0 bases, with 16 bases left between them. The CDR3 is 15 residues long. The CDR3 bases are TGTGCCAGTCGACAGCCCACTCTTATGAACACTGAAGCTTTCTTT. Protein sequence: CASRQPTLMNTEAFF.

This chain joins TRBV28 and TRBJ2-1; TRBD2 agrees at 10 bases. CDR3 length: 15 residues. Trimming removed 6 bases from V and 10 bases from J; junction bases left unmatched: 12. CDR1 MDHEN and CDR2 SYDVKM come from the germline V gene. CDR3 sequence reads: CASSPRLAGAGEQFF. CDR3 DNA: TGTGCCAGCAGCCCGAGGCTAGCGGGAGCGGGGGAGCAGTTCTTC.

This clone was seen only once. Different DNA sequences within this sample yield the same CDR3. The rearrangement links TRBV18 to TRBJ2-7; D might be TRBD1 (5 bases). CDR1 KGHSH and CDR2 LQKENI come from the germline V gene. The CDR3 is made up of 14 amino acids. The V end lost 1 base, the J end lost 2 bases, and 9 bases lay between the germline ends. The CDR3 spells CASSPRQGTYEQYF. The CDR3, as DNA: TGTGCCAGCTCACCACGTCAGGGCACCTACGAGCAGTACTTC.

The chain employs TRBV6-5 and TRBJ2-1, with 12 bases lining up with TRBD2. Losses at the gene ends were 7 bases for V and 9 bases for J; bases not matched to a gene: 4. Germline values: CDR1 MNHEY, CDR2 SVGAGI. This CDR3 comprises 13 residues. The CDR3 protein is CASKTSGRGEQFF. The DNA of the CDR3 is TGTGCCAGCAAGACTAGCGGGAGAGGTGAGCAGTTCTTC.

The CDR3 nucleotides read TGTGCCAGCAGACATCTCACAGGGATCTATGGCTACACCTTC. Encoded protein: CASRHLTGIYGYTF. V and J are TRBV11-2 and TRBJ1-2, with D maybe TRBD1 (6 bases). V was shortened by 6 bases and J by 4 bases, with 15 bases between the two germline ends. The CDR3 has 14 amino acids. Germline-derived CDR1 and CDR2 are SGHAT and FQNNGV. The full variable domain, rest sourced from reference TRBV11-2 and TRBJ1-2, is EAGVAQSPRYKIIEKRQSVAFWCNPISGHATLYWYQQILGQGPKLLIQFQNNGVVDDSQLPKDRFSAERLKGVDSTLKIQPAKLEDSAVYLCASRHLTGIYGYTFGSGTRLTVV.

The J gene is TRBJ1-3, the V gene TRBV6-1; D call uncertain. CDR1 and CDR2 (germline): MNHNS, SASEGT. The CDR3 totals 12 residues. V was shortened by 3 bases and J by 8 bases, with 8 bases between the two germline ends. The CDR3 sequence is CASSELRDTIYF. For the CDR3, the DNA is TGTGCCAGCAGTGAGCTCCGAGACACCATATATTTT.

This CDR3 is CASEDRGGVYNEQFF. The CDR3, as DNA: TGCGCCAGCGAGGACAGGGGTGGGGTTTACAATGAGCAGTTCTTC. The chain has TRBV23-1 and TRBJ2-1, with 9 bases that match TRBD1. TRBV23-1 is identified as an open reading frame with a role that is uncertain. Trimming at V came to 8 bases and at J to 4 bases, leaving 9 bases not matched to a gene. The CDR3 runs 15 residues.

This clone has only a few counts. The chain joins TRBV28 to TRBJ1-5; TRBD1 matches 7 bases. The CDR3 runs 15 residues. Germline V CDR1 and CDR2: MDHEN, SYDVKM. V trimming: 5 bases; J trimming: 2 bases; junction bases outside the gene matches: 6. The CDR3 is CASSPRGTGNQPQHF. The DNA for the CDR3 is TGTGCCAGCAGTCCCCGCGGGACAGGCAATCAGCCCCAGCATTTT.

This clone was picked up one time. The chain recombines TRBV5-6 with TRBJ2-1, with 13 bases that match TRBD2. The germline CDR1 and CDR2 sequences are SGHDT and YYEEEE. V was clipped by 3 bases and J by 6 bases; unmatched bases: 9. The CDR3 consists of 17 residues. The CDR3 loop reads CASSWRLAGGLGNEQFF. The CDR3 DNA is TGTGCCAGCAGCTGGCGACTAGCGGGAGGCTTAGGCAATGAGCAGTTCTTC.

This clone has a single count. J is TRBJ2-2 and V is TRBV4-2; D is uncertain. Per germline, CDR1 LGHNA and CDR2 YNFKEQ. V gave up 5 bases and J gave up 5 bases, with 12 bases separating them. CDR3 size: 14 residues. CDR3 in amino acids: CASSVLGGTGELFF. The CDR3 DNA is TGTGCCAGCAGCGTTCTCGGCGGAACCGGGGAGCTGTTTTTT.

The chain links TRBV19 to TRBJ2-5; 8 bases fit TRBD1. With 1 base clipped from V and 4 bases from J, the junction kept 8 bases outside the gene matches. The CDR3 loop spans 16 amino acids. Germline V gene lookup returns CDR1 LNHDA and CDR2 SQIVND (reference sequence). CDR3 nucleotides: TGTGCCAGTAGTATAGGTTTCGGCCAGGGGGCAGAGACCCAGTACTTC. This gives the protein CASSIGFGQGAETQYF.

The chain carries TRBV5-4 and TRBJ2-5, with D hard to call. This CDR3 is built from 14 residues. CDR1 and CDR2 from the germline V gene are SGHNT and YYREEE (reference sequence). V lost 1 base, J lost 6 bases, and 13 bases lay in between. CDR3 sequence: CASSLSQAWKTQYF. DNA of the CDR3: TGTGCCAGCAGCTTGAGCCAAGCGTGGAAGACCCAGTACTTC.

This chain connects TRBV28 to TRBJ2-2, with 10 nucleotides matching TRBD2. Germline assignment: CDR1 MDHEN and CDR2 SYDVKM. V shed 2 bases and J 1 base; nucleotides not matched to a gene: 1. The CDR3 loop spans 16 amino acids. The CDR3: CASSLGLAVNTGELFF. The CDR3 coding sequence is TGTGCCAGCAGTTTAGGACTAGCGGTGAACACCGGGGAGCTGTTTTTT.

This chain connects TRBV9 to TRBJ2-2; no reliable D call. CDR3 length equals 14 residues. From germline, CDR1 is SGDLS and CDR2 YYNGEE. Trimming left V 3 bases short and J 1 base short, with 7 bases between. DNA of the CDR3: TGTGCCAGCAGCGCCGCAGGGAACACCGGGGAGCTGTTTTTT. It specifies CASSAAGNTGELFF.

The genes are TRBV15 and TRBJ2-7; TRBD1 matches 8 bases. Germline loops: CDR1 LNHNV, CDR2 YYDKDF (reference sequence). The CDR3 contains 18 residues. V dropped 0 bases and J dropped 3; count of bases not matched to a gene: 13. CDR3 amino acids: CATSRDYHPGTGGYEQYF. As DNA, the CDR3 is TGTGCCACCAGCAGAGATTATCACCCCGGAACAGGGGGCTACGAGCAGTACTTC.

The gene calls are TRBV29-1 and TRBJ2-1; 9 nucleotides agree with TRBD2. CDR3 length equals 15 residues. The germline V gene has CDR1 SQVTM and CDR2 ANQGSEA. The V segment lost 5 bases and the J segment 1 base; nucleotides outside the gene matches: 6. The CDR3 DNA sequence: TGCAGCGTTCCCCTAAGCGGGAGGTCCTACAATGAGCAGTTCTTC. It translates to CSVPLSGRSYNEQFF.

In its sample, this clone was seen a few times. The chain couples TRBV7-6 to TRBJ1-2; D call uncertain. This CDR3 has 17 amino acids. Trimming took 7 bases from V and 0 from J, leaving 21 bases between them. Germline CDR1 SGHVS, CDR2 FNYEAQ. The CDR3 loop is CASTEGGPGNTNYGYTF. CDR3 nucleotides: TGTGCCAGCACCGAGGGTGGGCCAGGTAATACTAACTATGGCTACACCTTC.

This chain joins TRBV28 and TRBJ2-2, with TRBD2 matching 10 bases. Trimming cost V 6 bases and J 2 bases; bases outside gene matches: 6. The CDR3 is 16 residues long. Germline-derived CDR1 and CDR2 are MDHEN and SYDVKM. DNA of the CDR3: TGTGCCAGCAGAACTGGACTAGCGGAAAACACCGGGGAGCTGTTTTTT. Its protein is CASRTGLAENTGELFF.

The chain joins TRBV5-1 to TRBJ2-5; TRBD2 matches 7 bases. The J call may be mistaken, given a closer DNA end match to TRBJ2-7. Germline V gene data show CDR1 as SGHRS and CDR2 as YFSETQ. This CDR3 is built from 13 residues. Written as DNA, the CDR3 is TGCGCCAGCTCCTTGGGGGAGGGTTTCGAGCAGTACTTC. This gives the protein CASSLGEGFEQYF.